This TCR beta chain was identified in a study of CD8+ T cells in alopecia areata. On the study more broadly: Treated patients swallowed 5 to 10 mg of oral tofacitinib twice daily. Regarding the study as a whole: Higher clonality was seen in lesional scalp than in normal scalp, especially in alopecia totalis/universalis. Between patients, shared TCR sequences were less clear than in mice. This was possibly due in part to HLA diversity in the patient population.

Those with alopecia areata gave lesional scalp punch biopsies and peripheral blood. V was cut by 0 bases and J by 0 bases, with 12 bases left in between. The CDR3 extends over 18 amino acids. In germline, CDR1 is SGHDN, CDR2 FVKESK. As the sequencing template, cDNA was produced by extracting RNA and reverse transcribing it. The table came from immunoSEQ multiplex PCR; TCRdb's copy has only in-frame clones and leaves some out. Among 110,000 to 150,000 clones listed, about 51% were seen once. This clone came up a few times. What it binds is not known. The rearrangement links TRBV14 to TRBJ2-6, with D possibly being TRBD2 (6 bases). The sample here was CD4+ T cells sorted from blood, taken at week 0. The origin of this receptor is a human donor with alopecia areata. CDR3 in amino acids: CASSQDGTPRSGANVLTF. DNA for the CDR3: TGTGCCAGCAGCCAAGACGGGACTCCCCGCTCTGGGGCCAACGTCCTGACTTTC.